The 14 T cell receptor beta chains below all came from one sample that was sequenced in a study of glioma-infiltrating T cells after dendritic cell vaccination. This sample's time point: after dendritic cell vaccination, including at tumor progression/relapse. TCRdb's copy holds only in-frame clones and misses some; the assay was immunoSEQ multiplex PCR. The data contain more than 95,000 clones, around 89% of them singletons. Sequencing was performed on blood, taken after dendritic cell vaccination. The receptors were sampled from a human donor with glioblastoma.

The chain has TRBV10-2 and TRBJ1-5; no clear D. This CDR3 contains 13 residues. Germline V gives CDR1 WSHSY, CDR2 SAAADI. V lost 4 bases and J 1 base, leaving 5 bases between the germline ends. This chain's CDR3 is CASSASSNQPQHF. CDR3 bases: TGCGCCAGCAGTGCATCCAGCAATCAGCCCCAGCATTTT.

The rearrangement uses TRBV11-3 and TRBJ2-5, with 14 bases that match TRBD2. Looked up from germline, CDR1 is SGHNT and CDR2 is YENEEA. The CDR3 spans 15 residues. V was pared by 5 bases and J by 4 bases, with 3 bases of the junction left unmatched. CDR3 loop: CASSLGLAGGETQYF. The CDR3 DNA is TGTGCCAGCAGCCTCGGACTAGCGGGGGGAGAGACCCAGTACTTC.

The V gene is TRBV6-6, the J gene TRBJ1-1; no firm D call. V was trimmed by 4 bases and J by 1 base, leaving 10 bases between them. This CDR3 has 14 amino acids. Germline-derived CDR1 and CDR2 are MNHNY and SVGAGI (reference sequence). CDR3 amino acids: CASSSPRWNTEAFF. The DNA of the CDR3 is TGTGCCAGCAGTTCGCCTAGATGGAACACTGAAGCTTTCTTT.

The CDR3 DNA sequence: TGTGCCAGTAGTGCCGCCCATACAGGGGTAGGCACTGAAGCTTTCTTT. Translation: CASSAAHTGVGTEAFF. The gene calls are TRBV19 and TRBJ1-1; TRBD1 matches at 7 bases. Germline V CDR1 and CDR2: LNHDA, SQIVND (reference sequence). V was clipped by 5 bases and J by 4 bases; unmatched bases: 13. The CDR3 is 16 residues long. Using reference TRBV19 and TRBJ1-1 for the parts outside the CDR3, the full variable domain is DGGITQSPKYLFRKEGQNVTLSCEQNLNHDAMYWYRQDPGQGLRLIYYSQIVNDFQKGDIAEGYSVSREKKESFPLTVTSAQKNPTAFYLCASSAAHTGVGTEAFFGQGTRLTVV.

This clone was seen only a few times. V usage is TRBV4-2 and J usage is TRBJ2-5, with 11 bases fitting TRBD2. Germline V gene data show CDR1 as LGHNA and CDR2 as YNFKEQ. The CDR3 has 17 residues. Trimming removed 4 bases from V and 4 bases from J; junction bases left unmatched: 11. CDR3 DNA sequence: TGTGCCAGCAGCCTTCATGGGGGCCTAGCGGGAGGAGAGACCCAGTACTTC. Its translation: CASSLHGGLAGGETQYF.

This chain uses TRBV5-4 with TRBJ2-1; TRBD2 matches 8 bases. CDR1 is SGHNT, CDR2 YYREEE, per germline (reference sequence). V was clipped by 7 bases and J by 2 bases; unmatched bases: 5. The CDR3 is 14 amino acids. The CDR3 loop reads CASSGGGTYNEQFF. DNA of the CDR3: TGTGCCAGCTCCGGGGGGGGAACCTACAATGAGCAGTTCTTC.

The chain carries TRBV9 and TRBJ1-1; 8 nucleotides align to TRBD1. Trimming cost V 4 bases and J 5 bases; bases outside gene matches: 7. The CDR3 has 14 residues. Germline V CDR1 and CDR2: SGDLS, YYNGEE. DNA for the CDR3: TGTGCCAGCAGCTTACGACAGGGGAATACTGAAGCTTTCTTT. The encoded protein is CASSLRQGNTEAFF.

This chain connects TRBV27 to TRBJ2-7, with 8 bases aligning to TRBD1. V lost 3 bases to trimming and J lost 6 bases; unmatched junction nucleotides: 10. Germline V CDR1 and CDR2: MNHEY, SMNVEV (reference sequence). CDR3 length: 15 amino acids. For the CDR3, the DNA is TGTGCCAGCAGTTTCTCCCAGGGGGCGCCCTCCGAGCAGTACTTC. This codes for CASSFSQGAPSEQYF.

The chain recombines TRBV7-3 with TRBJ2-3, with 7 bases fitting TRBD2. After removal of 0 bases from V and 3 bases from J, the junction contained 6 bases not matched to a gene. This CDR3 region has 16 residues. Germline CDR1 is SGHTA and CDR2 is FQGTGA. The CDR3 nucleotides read TGTGCCAGCAGCTTAACGGCAGGGAGGGTGACAGATACGCAGTATTTT. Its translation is CASSLTAGRVTDTQYF.

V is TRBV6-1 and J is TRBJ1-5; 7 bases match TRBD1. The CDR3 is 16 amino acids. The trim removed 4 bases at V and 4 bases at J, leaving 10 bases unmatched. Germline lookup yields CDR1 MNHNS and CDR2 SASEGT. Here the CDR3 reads CASSVGLGTENQPQHF. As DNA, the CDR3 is TGTGCCAGCAGTGTCGGCCTAGGGACAGAAAATCAGCCCCAGCATTTT.

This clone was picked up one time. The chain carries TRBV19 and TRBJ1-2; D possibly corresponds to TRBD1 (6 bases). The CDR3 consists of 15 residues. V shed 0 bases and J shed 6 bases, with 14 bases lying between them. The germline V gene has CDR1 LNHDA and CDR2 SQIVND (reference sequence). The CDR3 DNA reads TGTGCCAGTAGTATAGATCACAGGGTCAGGGATGGCTACACCTTC. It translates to CASSIDHRVRDGYTF.

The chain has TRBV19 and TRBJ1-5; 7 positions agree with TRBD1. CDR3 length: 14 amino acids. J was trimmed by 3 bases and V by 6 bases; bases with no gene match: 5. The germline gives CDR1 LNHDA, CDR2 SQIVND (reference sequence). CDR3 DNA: TGTGCCAGTAGGCAGGGACAGAACAATCAGCCCCAGCATTTT. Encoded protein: CASRQGQNNQPQHF.

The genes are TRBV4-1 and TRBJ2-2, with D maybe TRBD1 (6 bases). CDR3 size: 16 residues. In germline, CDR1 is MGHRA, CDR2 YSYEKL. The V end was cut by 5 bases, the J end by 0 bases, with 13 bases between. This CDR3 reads CASSIRQATNTGELFF. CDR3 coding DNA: TGCGCCAGCAGCATTAGACAGGCCACGAACACCGGGGAGCTGTTTTTT.

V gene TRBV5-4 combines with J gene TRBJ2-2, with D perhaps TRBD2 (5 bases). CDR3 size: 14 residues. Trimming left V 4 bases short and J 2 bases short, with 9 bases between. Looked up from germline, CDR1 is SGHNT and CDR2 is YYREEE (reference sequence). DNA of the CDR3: TGTGCCAGCAGCACCGAGGGAAACACCGGGGAGCTGTTTTTT. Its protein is CASSTEGNTGELFF.